One sample yielded the 32 T cell receptor beta chains listed below, sequenced in a study of OX40 agonist ivuxolimab in advanced cancers. The library relied on the immunoSEQ multiplex PCR assay. TCRdb retrieved this table from immuneACCESS and kept in-frame rearrangements only. Not all clones are present; in checked studies, unresolved V genes account for under half, and no reason is known for the remainder. For this sample the table gives about 31,000 clones, of which roughly 80% were detected only once. Of the sample, about a fifth is held by the ten largest clones. The sample in question was CD4+ or CD8+ T cells sorted from blood, obtained in a trial of the OX40 agonist ivuxolimab. These TCRs come from an adult with an advanced solid tumor such as melanoma, head and neck, liver or kidney cancer.

The genes are TRBV7-9 and TRBJ1-2; D is possibly TRBD1 (5 bases). With 4 bases removed from V and 8 bases from J, the gap between germline ends came to 20 bases. CDR3 size: 15 residues. Germline assignment: CDR1 SEHNR and CDR2 FQNEAQ (reference sequence). In DNA form, the CDR3 reads TGTGCCAGCAGCTCCTTTAGGAAAGCCGGGGGAGGCTACACCTTC. Encoded protein: CASSSFRKAGGGYTF.

This clone has more than one count but fewer than ten. The chain carries TRBV19 and TRBJ2-7; 7 nucleotides agree with TRBD1. J gave up 2 bases and V 9 bases, and 7 bases lay outside the gene matches. The CDR3 contains 13 residues. Germline V gene data show CDR1 as LNHDA and CDR2 as SQIVND (reference sequence). CDR3 DNA: TGTGCCAGCAAGGGGGCAGGAACCTACGAGCAGTACTTC. It yields the protein CASKGAGTYEQYF.

The CDR3 DNA reads TGTGCCAGCAGCTTGGGCGGTTTCTCCTACGAGCAGTACTTC. It is translated as CASSLGGFSYEQYF. The V and J genes are TRBV5-6 and TRBJ2-7; no firm D call. Trimming took 0 bases from V and 0 from J, leaving 7 bases between them. This CDR3 contains 14 residues. The germline CDR1 and CDR2 sequences are SGHDT and YYEEEE.

The chain recombines TRBV6-6 with TRBJ1-2; D gene ambiguous. V was trimmed by 1 base and J by 11 bases, leaving 8 bases between them. The CDR3 length is 11 residues. CDR1 is MNHNY and CDR2 is SVGAGI in the germline V gene (reference sequence). The DNA for the CDR3 is TGTGCCAGCAGTTACTGGGAGGAGTACACCTTC. It specifies CASSYWEEYTF.

The J gene is TRBJ2-7, the V gene TRBV2; possibly TRBD1 or TRBD2 for D (5 bases each). The CDR3 runs 15 residues. Germline V lookup: CDR1 SNHLY, CDR2 FYNNEI. Between the trimmed V and J ends, which lost 3 bases and 0 bases, there was a span of 12 bases. In DNA, the CDR3 is TGTGCCAGCAGTGAGGGGGTCCTTAGCTCCTACGAGCAGTACTTC. Its translation is CASSEGVLSSYEQYF.

The chain combines TRBV2 with TRBJ2-1; TRBD2 matches 10 bases. This CDR3 is 16 amino acids long. V shed 8 bases, J shed 6 bases, and the junction held 13 bases outside the gene matches. Germline CDR1 SNHLY, CDR2 FYNNEI. The CDR3: CASRLGRASGGNEQFF. The CDR3 DNA reads as TGTGCCAGCCGTCTTGGTCGGGCTAGCGGGGGCAATGAGCAGTTCTTC.

This clone has a single count. CDR3 in amino acids: CASSREQGASSYNEQFF. In DNA form, the CDR3 reads TGTGCCAGTAGTAGAGAACAGGGAGCTAGCTCCTACAATGAGCAGTTCTTC. The V and J genes are TRBV19 and TRBJ2-1; D might be TRBD1 (6 bases). Trimming cost V 4 bases and J 0 bases, with 16 bases left between them. The germline V gene has CDR1 LNHDA and CDR2 SQIVND (reference sequence). This CDR3 contains 17 residues.

The chain links TRBV7-9 to TRBJ2-3, with unresolved D. V was trimmed by 2 bases and J by 0 bases, leaving 9 bases between them. CDR3 size: 15 residues. From germline, CDR1 is SEHNR and CDR2 FQNEAQ (reference sequence). CDR3 bases: TGTGCCAGCAGCTTATTTAGCCGCAGCACAGATACGCAGTATTTT. This codes for CASSLFSRSTDTQYF.

V and J are TRBV4-1 and TRBJ1-6; the D is unclear. Germline CDR1 is MGHRA and CDR2 is YSYEKL. V was cut by 0 bases and J by 5 bases, with 11 bases left in between. CDR3 length: 16 residues. Here the CDR3 reads CASSQDGVRNNSPLHF. The CDR3 DNA is TGCGCCAGCAGCCAAGACGGGGTAAGAAATAATTCACCCCTCCACTTT.

This rearrangement joins TRBV5-6 to TRBJ2-1; the D gene is possibly TRBD2 (5 bases). V lost 3 bases, J lost 2 bases, and 15 bases lay in between. Germline V gene lookup returns CDR1 SGHDT and CDR2 YYEEEE. CDR3 length equals 16 residues. CDR3 in DNA: TGTGCCAGCAGCTCAATAGAGGGTCTTACCTACAATGAGCAGTTCTTC. Protein: CASSSIEGLTYNEQFF.

The chain is built from TRBV28 and TRBJ1-4; D might be TRBD1 (5 bases). CDR3 length equals 14 residues. The V and J ends lost 7 bases and 3 bases respectively, with 12 bases between them. CDR1 MDHEN and CDR2 SYDVKM come from the germline V gene. The CDR3 DNA sequence: TGTGCCAGCAAGATAGGACAACCTAATGAAAAACTGTTTTTT. Its translation is CASKIGQPNEKLFF.

This clone was detected once. The CDR3 nucleotides read TGCGCCAGCAGCCAAGATACTAGCGGGACAGGGTTTGAAAAACTGTTTTTT. Translated, it gives CASSQDTSGTGFEKLFF. The chain combines TRBV4-3 with TRBJ1-4; TRBD1 matches 9 bases. This CDR3 region has 17 residues. V trimming: 0 bases; J trimming: 7 bases; junction bases outside the gene matches: 9. Germline V lookup: CDR1 LGHNA, CDR2 YSLEER.

The chain has TRBV5-6 and TRBJ1-2; unclear D gene. Trimming removed 4 bases from V and 6 bases from J, with 13 bases in between. Per germline, CDR1 SGHDT and CDR2 YYEEEE. This CDR3 region has 13 residues. This chain's CDR3 is CASSERAVHGYTF. In nucleotides, the CDR3 is TGTGCCAGCAGCGAGCGGGCGGTGCATGGCTACACCTTC.

The chain carries TRBV5-1 and TRBJ1-1; 9 bases agree with TRBD1. V gave up 4 bases and J gave up 3 bases; unmatched junction bases: 10. In germline, CDR1 is SGHRS, CDR2 YFSETQ. The CDR3 is made up of 16 amino acids. The CDR3 coding sequence is TGCGCCAGCAGCCACGACAGGGGGTTGGTGGACACTGAAGCTTTCTTT. Residues: CASSHDRGLVDTEAFF.

The chain joins TRBV5-1 to TRBJ2-7, with 14 bases that match TRBD2. The CDR3 is made up of 16 amino acids. Losses at the gene ends were 0 bases for V and 2 bases for J; bases not matched to a gene: 1. In germline, CDR1 is SGHRS, CDR2 YFSETQ. Here the CDR3 reads CASSLGLAGGTYEQYF. The CDR3 DNA sequence: TGCGCCAGCAGCTTGGGACTAGCGGGAGGGACCTACGAGCAGTACTTC.

This clone has only a few counts. The chain employs TRBV7-9 and TRBJ2-1; D is unresolved. This CDR3 has 12 residues. Germline V lookup: CDR1 SEHNR, CDR2 FQNEAQ (reference sequence). V gave up 6 bases and J gave up 4 bases, with 7 bases separating them. The CDR3 protein is CASSLTYNEQFF. The CDR3 DNA reads as TGTGCCAGCAGTTTAACGTACAATGAGCAGTTCTTC.

The rearrangement links TRBV7-9 to TRBJ1-2; TRBD1 agrees at 8 bases. The CDR3 totals 15 residues. V lost 2 bases to trimming and J lost 4 bases; unmatched junction nucleotides: 6. Germline V gene data show CDR1 as SEHNR and CDR2 as FQNEAQ (reference sequence). The CDR3 nucleotides are TGTGCCAGCAGCTTAACCGGGACAGGAGCCTATGGCTACACCTTC. It encodes CASSLTGTGAYGYTF.

V usage is TRBV19 and J usage is TRBJ2-2; D remains unclear. Germline V lookup: CDR1 LNHDA, CDR2 SQIVND (reference sequence). Trimming removed 10 bases from V and 0 bases from J, with 18 bases in between. This CDR3 spans 16 amino acids. The CDR3 here is CATKGSSVSNTGELFF. The CDR3 DNA reads TGTGCCACTAAAGGAAGCTCCGTCTCGAACACCGGGGAGCTGTTTTTT.

This clone came up once. This chain links TRBV11-2 with TRBJ2-1; tentatively, D is TRBD1 (5 bases). Germline V gene sequence: CDR1 SGHAT, CDR2 FQNNGV. The CDR3 is 13 residues long. V was cut by 6 bases and J by 4 bases, with 10 bases left in between. The CDR3 sequence is CASSSQGYNEQFF. The CDR3 DNA sequence: TGTGCCAGCAGTTCCCAGGGATACAATGAGCAGTTCTTC.

The chain joins TRBV6-5 to TRBJ2-7; tentatively, D is TRBD1 (5 bases). Germline V gene data show CDR1 as MNHEY and CDR2 as SVGAGI. Deletions cut 0 bases from V and 7 bases from J, with 19 bases between. The CDR3 is 16 residues long. For the CDR3, the DNA is TGTGCCAGCAGTTACTCGCGAGGCAGGGAAATGAGGGAGCAGTACTTC. Amino acids: CASSYSRGREMREQYF.

The genes are TRBV7-8 and TRBJ1-4; 11 nucleotides match TRBD1. The length of the CDR3 is 14 residues. V lost 6 bases and J lost 8; bases outside the gene matches: 5. Germline assignment: CDR1 SGHVS and CDR2 FQNEAQ. As DNA, the CDR3 is TGTGCCAGCAGTTTCGGACAGGGGGCGGAAAAACTGTTTTTT. It specifies CASSFGQGAEKLFF.

This clone appeared a few times. This chain joins TRBV7-9 and TRBJ2-1; unclear D gene. The V gene lost 4 bases and the J gene lost 6 bases, with 10 bases spanning the gap. The germline gives CDR1 SEHNR, CDR2 FQNEAQ (reference sequence). The CDR3 is 13 amino acids. CDR3 sequence: CASSWVGRNEQFF. The CDR3 bases are TGTGCCAGCAGCTGGGTCGGGCGCAATGAGCAGTTCTTC.

V is TRBV19 and J is TRBJ1-6; possibly TRBD1 for D (6 bases). CDR3 length: 14 amino acids. V was clipped by 2 bases and J by 10 bases, with 12 bases between them. CDR1 is LNHDA, CDR2 SQIVND, per germline (reference sequence). The CDR3 here is CASSIKGGDSPLHF. The CDR3 coding sequence is TGTGCCAGTAGTATAAAGGGGGGCGACTCACCCCTCCACTTT. The whole variable domain, filled in from reference TRBV19 and TRBJ1-6, reads DGGITQSPKYLFRKEGQNVTLSCEQNLNHDAMYWYRQDPGQGLRLIYYSQIVNDFQKGDIAEGYSVSREKKESFPLTVTSAQKNPTAFYLCASSIKGGDSPLHFGNGTRLTVT.

The chain employs TRBV19 and TRBJ2-7; 7 bases are shared with TRBD1. With V trimmed by 4 bases and J by 1 base, 7 bases remained unmatched. CDR3 size: 15 residues. The germline V gene has CDR1 LNHDA and CDR2 SQIVND (reference sequence). The CDR3 sequence: CASSKSGGGSYEQYF. CDR3 in DNA: TGTGCCAGTAGTAAGTCAGGGGGTGGGTCCTACGAGCAGTACTTC.

The rearrangement joins TRBV6-1 to TRBJ2-1; TRBD2 matches at 9 bases. Germline CDR1 reads MNHNS; CDR2 reads SASEGT. The CDR3 runs 14 residues. V gave up 10 bases and J gave up 8 bases; unmatched junction bases: 12. The CDR3 region is CATHLGGGVDEQFF. In DNA, the CDR3 is TGTGCCACCCATTTGGGCGGGGGGGTGGATGAGCAGTTCTTC.

This clone was detected a few times. CDR3 protein: CASSHIFMNTEAFF. DNA for the CDR3: TGCGCCAGCAGCCACATATTCATGAACACTGAAGCTTTCTTT. V is TRBV4-1 and J is TRBJ1-1; D remains ambiguous. Germline values: CDR1 MGHRA, CDR2 YSYEKL. V was cut by 3 bases and J by 0 bases, with 8 bases left in between. This CDR3 comprises 14 residues.

The chain has TRBV7-2 and TRBJ1-6; D not certain. The CDR3 loop spans 14 amino acids. Germline assignment: CDR1 SGHTA and CDR2 FQGNSA. V was trimmed by 2 bases and J by 6 bases, leaving 8 bases between them. In nucleotides, the CDR3 is TGTGCCAGCAGCTTACAGGCTCTTAATTCACCCCTCCACTTT. It is translated as CASSLQALNSPLHF.

This clone came up a few times. The chain couples TRBV28 to TRBJ1-2; possible D gene TRBD1, 5 bases. V was pared by 7 bases and J by 7 bases, with 13 bases between. CDR3 length equals 12 residues. Germline loops: CDR1 MDHEN, CDR2 SYDVKM. The CDR3 protein is CASTIIGVGYTF. The DNA of the CDR3 is TGTGCCAGCACAATCATAGGGGTTGGCTACACCTTC.

The chain is built from TRBV6-5 and TRBJ1-2, with D possibly being TRBD1 (5 bases). Germline CDR1 is MNHEY and CDR2 is SVGAGI. The CDR3 loop spans 11 amino acids. The germline V and J ends were trimmed by 2 bases and 8 bases, with 6 bases remaining between them. CDR3 residues: CASSYQGGYTF. The CDR3 DNA sequence: TGTGCCAGCAGTTACCAGGGCGGCTACACCTTC.

This rearrangement joins TRBV5-1 to TRBJ2-3, with TRBD2 identical over 8 bases. Losses at the gene ends were 3 bases for V and 3 bases for J; bases not matched to a gene: 6. The CDR3 is 15 amino acids. Germline CDR1 is SGHRS and CDR2 is YFSETQ. The CDR3 loop reads CASSSLGGGTDTQYF. CDR3 nucleotide sequence: TGCGCCAGCAGCTCACTGGGCGGGGGGACAGATACGCAGTATTTT.

This clone appeared a few times. The V and J genes are TRBV11-3 and TRBJ2-3; the D gene is possibly TRBD1 (5 bases). CDR1 SGHNT and CDR2 YENEEA come from the germline V gene. V dropped 1 base and J dropped 4 bases, with 15 bases sitting between them. This CDR3 has 16 residues. The chain's CDR3 is CASSLGWGPMADTQYF. The CDR3 DNA reads TGTGCCAGCAGCTTAGGCTGGGGCCCAATGGCAGATACGCAGTATTTT.

This chain links TRBV11-2 with TRBJ1-2; maybe TRBD1 (6 bases). V lost 7 bases and J 14 bases, leaving 20 bases between the germline ends. This CDR3 is 12 amino acids long. From germline, CDR1 is SGHAT and CDR2 FQNNGV. The CDR3 loop reads CASTQGGGAWTF. The CDR3, as DNA: TGTGCCAGCACCCAAGGAGGGGGGGCCTGGACCTTC.